These T cell receptor beta chains were read from a single sample in a study of blood T cell repertoires in COVID-19. Produced via immunoSEQ multiplex PCR; TCRdb's table is partial and in-frame only. The sample includes roughly 50,000 clones, about 80% seen only once; the top ten take about 3.3%. The sequencing sample was made of peripheral blood. The source is a man in his sixties with acute or convalescent COVID-19. CDR3s include the opening cysteine and the closing phenylalanine or tryptophan. A D gene is named only where the DNA matches it firmly. Clone size is shown for a subset of rows, as once, few, many or a class of expanded clone.

>TRBD1|TRBV7-9|TRBJ1-6|.|14
CASSPGTGGSPLHF
TGTGCCAGCAGCCCTGGGACAGGGGGATCACCCCTCCACTTT
>.|TRBV3-1/TRBV3-2|TRBJ2-1|few|13
CASSPRRYNEQFF
TGTGCCAGCAGCCCGCGGAGGTACAATGAGCAGTTCTTC
>TRBD2|TRBV7-9|TRBJ2-3|once|17
CASSLPPGLANTDTQYF
TGTGCCAGCAGCCTACCTCCGGGACTAGCGAACACAGATACGCAGTATTTT
>TRBD2|TRBV29-1|TRBJ2-1|.|13
CSVISGRYNEQFF
TGCAGCGTGATTAGCGGGCGATACAATGAGCAGTTCTTC
>TRBD2|TRBV20-1|TRBJ2-3|.|10
CSARREVWYF
TGCAGTGCTAGACGGGAGGTGTGGTATTTT
>TRBD1|TRBV18|TRBJ1-2|.|15
CASSPPSAGGYGYTF
TGTGCCAGCTCACCACCGTCGGCAGGGGGTTATGGCTACACCTTC
>.|TRBV15|TRBJ1-1|.|14
CATSRVQAGPEAFF
TGTGCCACCAGCAGAGTACAGGCAGGTCCCGAAGCTTTCTTT
>TRBD1|TRBV2|TRBJ1-4|.|12
CASAGGYEKLFF
TGTGCCAGCGCAGGGGGCTATGAAAAACTGTTTTTT
>.|TRBV15|TRBJ2-3|.|14
CATSRDPTLDTQYF
TGTGCCACCAGCAGAGACCCTACCCTCGATACGCAGTATTTT
>.|TRBV2|TRBJ1-1|.|12
CAIPQGNTEAFF
TGTGCCATCCCTCAGGGTAACACTGAAGCTTTCTTT
>TRBD1|TRBV28|TRBJ1-5|.|14
CASRWGQLNQPQHF
TGTGCCAGCAGATGGGGACAGTTAAATCAGCCCCAGCATTTT
>TRBD1|TRBV6-2/TRBV6-3|TRBJ1-2|.|16
CASSRGTGIRRYGYTF
TGTGCCAGCAGCCGCGGGACAGGGATTCGTCGCTATGGCTACACCTTC
>TRBD1|TRBV19|TRBJ1-1|.|16
CASTYRDRGPNTEAFF
TGTGCCAGTACCTACCGGGACAGGGGGCCGAACACTGAAGCTTTCTTT
>TRBD2|TRBV3-1/TRBV3-2|TRBJ2-5|.|18
CASSLFRLAGAAKETQYF
TGTGCCAGCAGCCTCTTTAGACTAGCGGGAGCCGCGAAAGAGACCCAGTACTTC
>TRBD2|TRBV7-8|TRBJ2-7|.|14
CASSKLAVAREQYF
TGTGCCAGCAGCAAACTAGCGGTCGCGCGGGAGCAGTACTTC
>.|TRBV24-1|TRBJ1-5|many|13
CATSVALDQPQHF
TGTGCCACCAGTGTAGCGTTAGATCAGCCCCAGCATTTT
>TRBD1|TRBV28|TRBJ2-3|.|14
CASMRQGVTDTQYF
TGTGCCAGTATGAGACAGGGAGTTACAGATACGCAGTATTTT
>.|TRBV29-1|TRBJ2-6|.|15
CSVWAESSGANVLTF
TGCAGCGTTTGGGCAGAAAGCTCTGGGGCCAACGTCCTGACTTTC
>.|TRBV6-1|TRBJ1-2|.|14
CASSEAGRDYGYTF
TGTGCCAGCAGTGAAGCGGGCAGGGACTATGGCTACACCTTC
>TRBD1|TRBV19|TRBJ1-2|few|15
CASTPSGGASYGYTF
TGTGCCAGTACTCCGTCAGGGGGAGCCAGCTATGGCTACACCTTC
>.|TRBV30|TRBJ1-2|.|11
CAWNARRGYTF
TGTGCCTGGAACGCCCGGCGGGGCTACACCTTC
>.|TRBV5-4|TRBJ1-2|.|14
CASSLYRENYGYTF
TGTGCCAGCAGCTTGTACAGGGAGAACTATGGCTACACCTTC
>TRBD1|TRBV28|TRBJ2-7|.|16
CASSPPGQGAAYEQYF
TGTGCCAGCAGTCCACCCGGGCAGGGGGCTGCCTACGAGCAGTACTTC
>TRBD1|TRBV5-8|TRBJ1-2|.|15
CASRPGQGGSYGYTF
TGTGCCAGCAGACCCGGACAGGGCGGATCCTATGGCTACACCTTC
>TRBD2|TRBV28|TRBJ2-1|once|15
CASRGGRDSYNEQFF
TGTGCCAGCAGGGGGGGGAGGGACTCCTACAATGAGCAGTTCTTC
>TRBD1|TRBV5-6|TRBJ2-6|.|19
CASSLLGTGGPSGANVLTF
TGTGCCAGCAGCTTACTCGGGACAGGGGGTCCCTCTGGGGCCAACGTCCTGACTTTC
>TRBD1|TRBV5-1|TRBJ2-4|.|15
CASSLETGAKNIQYF
TGCGCCAGCAGCTTGGAGACAGGGGCCAAAAACATTCAGTACTTC
>.|TRBV5-6|TRBJ2-7|.|12
CASSSLEDEQYF
TGTGCCAGCAGCTCGCTAGAGGACGAGCAGTACTTC
>TRBD2|TRBV24-1|TRBJ2-1|.|14
CATNAPGTSGPTVF
TGTGCCACCAATGCCCCCGGGACTAGCGGTCCCACGGTCTTC
>.|TRBV7-9|TRBJ1-5|once|16
CASSLGAGGLDQPQHF
TGTGCCAGCAGCTTAGGAGCTGGGGGCTTGGATCAGCCCCAGCATTTT
>TRBD2|TRBV19|TRBJ2-3|.|16
CASSSRTSGSTDTQYF
TGTGCCAGTAGTTCGCGGACTAGCGGGAGCACAGATACGCAGTATTTT
>.|TRBV29-1|TRBJ1-2|few|13
CSVEDFQGEGYTF
TGCAGCGTTGAAGATTTTCAGGGCGAGGGCTACACCTTC
>.|TRBV7-2|TRBJ2-5|.|11
CASSAWETQYF
TGTGCCAGCAGCGCGTGGGAGACCCAGTACTTC
>.|TRBV3-1/TRBV3-2|TRBJ1-3|.|15
CASSQLVRSEDTIYF
TGTGCCAGCAGCCAGTTGGTCCGCTCTGAGGACACCATATATTTT
>TRBD1|TRBV19|TRBJ2-1|.|16
CASTHRAWTGSNEQFF
TGTGCCAGTACCCACCGCGCTTGGACAGGGAGCAATGAGCAGTTCTTC